The entry that follows covers one TCR beta chain sequence. The source of the sample is a study of shared T cell receptors in the human thymus. Sequencing was performed with immunoSEQ multiplex PCR; in TCRdb, only in-frame clones are kept and a portion is missing. Of almost 550,000 clones in the sample, roughly 74% were seen once. Per germline, CDR1 SGHDT and CDR2 YYEEEE. Trimming cost V 0 bases and J 0 bases; bases outside gene matches: 6. The CDR3 runs to 17 residues. This sample also belongs to another study, concerning human thymus T cells. From that report: Corrective cardiac operations yielded the resected thymus tissue. Thymic as well as blood repertoires seemed to favor certain V and J genes unevenly. Highly overlapping thymic repertoires among unrelated individuals were reported in related research.

Sequenced sample: thymocytes. This sequence joins TRBV5-6 and TRBJ1-5, with 7 bases matching TRBD1. This receptor was identified in a boy in the first two years of life with a congenital heart defect. For the CDR3, the DNA is TGTGCCAGCAGCTTGGCCGGGACAGCATATAGCAATCAGCCCCAGCATTTT. Translated, it gives CASSLAGTAYSNQPQHF.